This T cell receptor (beta chain) appears in the sequencing data of a study of chemoradiotherapy in HPV16-positive cancers (dated by TCRdb to the early 2020s). Some background on the complete study: Candidate HPV-specific T-cell clones and common TCR motifs were defined through functional T-cell assays on cells from a couple of HPV16-positive patients. The candidate HPV-specific TCRs and motifs were then tracked in TCR repertoires from around 86 patients with HPV-related cancers. The study asked whether T-cell immunity to the HPV oncoproteins E6 and E7 changes during chemoradiotherapy and whether this immunity affects survival.

Because repertoires were sampled repeatedly during chemoradiotherapy, clonal expansion in the tumor microenvironment could be followed. In the germline V gene, CDR1 corresponds to SNHLY and CDR2 to FYNNEI. V is cut by 4 bases and J by 0 bases, and the space between the germline ends is 13 bases. The CDR3 runs 16 amino acids, cysteine and phenylalanine included. CDR3 DNA is the only sequence kept; it has 48 bases, read in frame from the first base. The method was the immunoSEQ multiplex PCR assay. Entries here come from immuneACCESS through TCRdb and include only in-frame sequences with V and J called. Some clones fail to appear in such tables; in the studies checked, an unresolved V gene covers under half of the shortfall, and the cause of the remainder is unknown. In all, the sample holds 7,500 to 10,000 clones, and about 75% of those were seen once. The biggest ten clones account for 38% of the sample.

Study-level results and caveats: Expansion of candidate HPV-specific clones and E7-related TCR motifs was observed in the tumor microenvironment during treatment, whereas no such expansion was observed for non-HPV-specific T cells. In HPV16-positive patients, expansion of HPV-responsive T cells during chemoradiotherapy was found to be associated with improved recurrence-free survival. The functional definition of HPV-specific T cells came from only a couple of HPV16-positive patients, and the survival association was reported for HPV16-positive patients.

As concerns this clone: There is no known antigen for this receptor. The sample holds no much larger clone one base away, and base qualities are not on file.

Sequenced material: tumor tissue, taken from a patient who underwent chemoradiotherapy. Recombination joined TRBV2 with TRBJ1-3; the best D guess is TRBD1, with 5 bases matching. This clonotype was sampled from a human donor with HPV-associated anogenital cancer. The DNA sequence is given as TGTGCCAGCAGTGTAGACAGAGCGTTCTCTGGAAACACCATATATTTT. Its coded protein is CASSVDRAFSGNTIYF. When the CDR3 is completed using the reference TRBV2 and TRBJ1-3 genes on either side, the full variable domain is EPEVTQTPSHQVTQMGQEVILRCVPISNHLYFYWYRQILGQKVEFLVSFYNNEISEKSEIFDDQFSVERPDGSNFTLKIRSTKLEDSAMYFCASSVDRAFSGNTIYFGEGSWLTVV.